Presented here are 29 T cell receptor beta chains from one specimen sequenced in a study of cytotoxic CD8 clonotypes in ibrutinib-treated CLL. Sequencing was performed with immunoSEQ multiplex PCR; in TCRdb, only in-frame clones are kept and a portion is missing. The repertoire has about 39,000 clones, 68% of them found once; the top ten carry roughly 6.9%. The starting material was PBMCs, obtained at disease progression, from a patient treated with ibrutinib. The source of these receptors is a human donor with chronic lymphocytic leukemia.

The V and J genes are TRBV11-3 and TRBJ1-1; D is undetermined. The V end was cut by 5 bases, the J end by 3 bases, with 4 bases between. The CDR3 covers 11 residues. Per the germline V gene, CDR1 is SGHNT and CDR2 is YENEEA. CDR3 sequence reads: CASSLYTEAFF. The DNA for the CDR3 is TGTGCCAGCAGCCTCTACACTGAAGCTTTCTTT.

The chain links TRBV5-6 to TRBJ2-3; D is ambiguous. V was cut by 5 bases and J by 2 bases, with 15 bases left in between. The germline V gene has CDR1 SGHDT and CDR2 YYEEEE. The CDR3 is 15 residues long. The CDR3: CASSSDSFVTDTQYF. In nucleotides, the CDR3 is TGTGCCAGCAGTTCCGACTCCTTCGTCACAGATACGCAGTATTTT.

Comments on this clone: This sample also contains other DNA sequences that code for the same CDR3. The chain recombines TRBV29-1 with TRBJ2-7, with 7 bases fitting TRBD1. The CDR3 totals 14 residues. Germline loops: CDR1 SQVTM, CDR2 ANQGSEA. V shed 0 bases and J 1 base; nucleotides not matched to a gene: 3. CDR3 residues: CSVEDWDSSYEQYF. In DNA, the CDR3 is TGCAGCGTTGAAGATTGGGACAGTTCCTACGAGCAGTACTTC.

The rearrangement uses TRBV5-1 and TRBJ2-7; 13 positions agree with TRBD2. V was clipped by 3 bases and J by 6 bases; unmatched bases: 18. Germline V gene lookup returns CDR1 SGHRS and CDR2 YFSETQ. CDR3 length: 19 amino acids. The CDR3 DNA sequence: TGCGCCAGCAGCTCGATCACTTCCGGACTAGCGGGAGAAAGTCGCGAGCAGTACTTC. It translates to CASSSITSGLAGESREQYF.

The genes are TRBV5-5 and TRBJ2-4, with D unresolved. V shed 3 bases and J shed 6 bases, with 19 bases lying between them. Germline values: CDR1 SGHKS, CDR2 YYEKEE (reference sequence). This CDR3 spans 16 amino acids. The CDR3 spells CASSWQELGVGNIQYF. Here the CDR3 DNA reads TGTGCCAGCAGCTGGCAAGAACTTGGAGTGGGAAACATTCAGTACTTC.

This clone was seen a handful of times. This chain connects TRBV15 to TRBJ2-2; possible D gene TRBD2, 5 bases. This CDR3 has 12 residues. Germline values: CDR1 LNHNV, CDR2 YYDKDF (reference sequence). Trimming removed 1 base from V and 9 bases from J, with 6 bases in between. The CDR3 region has the DNA TGTGCCACCAGCAGAGCGGGAAGGGAGCTGTTTTTT. Protein product: CATSRAGRELFF. The whole variable domain, remainder taken from reference TRBV15 and TRBJ2-2, is DAMVIQNPRYQVTQFGKPVTLSCSQTLNHNVMYWYQQKSSQAPKLLFHYYDKDFNNEADTPDNFQSRRPNTSFCFLDIRSPGLGDTAMYLCATSRAGRELFFGEGSRLTVL.

This sequence joins TRBV27 and TRBJ1-4; 8 bases agree with TRBD1. V lost 6 bases, J lost 7 bases, and 10 bases stayed unmatched. The V gene's germline CDR1 is MNHEY and CDR2 SMNVEV (reference sequence). This CDR3 contains 15 residues. The CDR3 region is CASSPSRDRIEKLFF. DNA of the CDR3: TGTGCCAGCAGCCCCTCTCGGGACAGGATTGAAAAACTGTTTTTT. Drawing the rest from reference TRBV27 and TRBJ1-4, the complete variable domain is EAQVTQNPRYLITVTGKKLTVTCSQNMNHEYMSWYRQDPGLGLRQIYYSMNVEVTDKGDVPEGYKVSRKEKRNFPLILESPSPNQTSLYFCASSPSRDRIEKLFFGSGTQLSVL.

The chain's CDR3 is CSVEPGSTDTQYF. CDR3 in DNA: TGCAGCGTTGAACCGGGGAGCACAGATACGCAGTATTTT. The V gene is TRBV29-1, the J gene TRBJ2-3; tentative D call: TRBD2 (5 bases). V shed 2 bases and J shed 0 bases, with 6 bases lying between them. The germline V gene encodes CDR1 SQVTM and CDR2 ANQGSEA. This CDR3 is 13 amino acids long.

This sequence joins TRBV30 and TRBJ2-6; D unclear. Germline CDR1 and CDR2: GTSNPN and SVGIG (reference sequence). The CDR3 has 17 amino acids. Between the trimmed V and J ends, which lost 4 bases and 0 bases, there was a span of 16 bases. The CDR3 DNA reads TGTGCCTGGACCTCGGCTATAACGATCTCTGGGGCCAACGTCCTGACTTTC. As protein: CAWTSAITISGANVLTF.

This clone has more than one count but fewer than ten. For the CDR3, the DNA is TGTGCCAGCCCGCATCTTGCTGGGGTCGCGAGCGAGCAGTACTTC. Protein product: CASPHLAGVASEQYF. The chain is built from TRBV16 and TRBJ2-7; no firm D call. Germline V gene lookup returns CDR1 KGHSY and CDR2 FQNENV. The CDR3 length is 15 residues. Trimming stripped 8 bases from V and 6 bases from J, with 23 bases between.

This clone was found a few times. This sample includes further DNA sequences coding for the same CDR3. The chain carries TRBV5-1 and TRBJ2-2; TRBD1 aligns across 7 bases. CDR1 SGHRS and CDR2 YFSETQ come from the germline V gene. V was clipped by 0 bases and J by 1 base; unmatched bases: 0. CDR3 length equals 15 residues. For the CDR3, the DNA is TGCGCCAGCAGCTTGGGACAGGGGAACACCGGGGAGCTGTTTTTT. This sequence encodes CASSLGQGNTGELFF.

In this sample, this clone turned up a few times. This rearrangement joins TRBV5-1 to TRBJ1-2; the D is unclear. V lost 1 base and J 1 base, leaving 5 bases between the germline ends. CDR3 length equals 13 residues. CDR1 is SGHRS and CDR2 is YFSETQ in the germline V gene. This chain's CDR3 is CASSLTNNYGYTF. The CDR3 DNA sequence: TGCGCCAGCAGCTTGACAAATAACTATGGCTACACCTTC.

The chain couples TRBV4-1 to TRBJ2-3, with 8 bases identical to TRBD2. The germline gives CDR1 MGHRA, CDR2 YSYEKL. Trimming took 1 base from V and 4 from J; bases not matched to a gene: 7. This CDR3 is 16 amino acids long. The CDR3 DNA reads TGCGCCAGCAGCCAAGCGAAGGGACTAGTAGCAGATACGCAGTATTTT. Its protein is CASSQAKGLVADTQYF.

The table lists this clone with a count of one. The CDR3 coding sequence is TGTGCCATCAGGGACGATCTTAATGAAAAACTGTTTTTT. Protein sequence: CAIRDDLNEKLFF. The chain is built from TRBV10-3 and TRBJ1-4; D unclear. This CDR3 spans 13 amino acids. Trimming took off 6 bases at V and 4 bases at J, with 9 bases between the two ends. CDR1 and CDR2 (germline): ENHRY, SYGVKD.

The J gene is TRBJ2-3, the V gene TRBV6-4, with TRBD2 as a possible D gene (6 bases). The ends were cut back, 8 bases at V and 1 base at J, with 16 bases in the middle. The CDR3 is 15 amino acids. Germline loops: CDR1 MRHNA, CDR2 SNTAGT. As DNA, the CDR3 is TGTGCCAGCGGGACTGGCTTGGCGGGCACAGATACGCAGTATTTT. Its translation: CASGTGLAGTDTQYF.

This chain joins TRBV9 and TRBJ2-1, with D unresolved. The germline CDR1 and CDR2 sequences are SGDLS and YYNGEE. V lost 3 bases to trimming and J lost 4 bases, with 5 bases between them. The CDR3 extends over 12 amino acids. This chain's CDR3 is CASSAPYNEQFF. In DNA form, the CDR3 reads TGTGCCAGCAGCGCCCCGTACAATGAGCAGTTCTTC.

The gene calls are TRBV11-2 and TRBJ2-5; 9 bases match TRBD1. Looked up from germline, CDR1 is SGHAT and CDR2 is FQNNGV. The CDR3 has 14 residues. Trimming removed 3 bases from V and 7 bases from J; junction bases left unmatched: 6. CDR3 amino acids: CASSFDRGARTQYF. The CDR3 DNA is TGTGCCAGCAGCTTCGACAGGGGGGCTAGGACCCAGTACTTC.

This clone was counted a few times. V is TRBV5-4 and J is TRBJ1-2; 8 bases agree with TRBD1. V was clipped by 6 bases and J by 8 bases; unmatched bases: 9. Looked up from germline, CDR1 is SGHNT and CDR2 is YYREEE (reference sequence). There are 13 residues in the CDR3. For the CDR3, the DNA is TGTGCCAGCAAATTGGACAGGGAAGGAGGCTACACCTTC. Protein product: CASKLDREGGYTF.

This clone was counted a few times. This rearrangement joins TRBV7-3 to TRBJ2-7; the D call may be TRBD1 or TRBD2 (5 bases each). The CDR3 totals 15 residues. V gave up 2 bases and J gave up 0 bases, with 11 bases separating them. Per germline, CDR1 SGHTA and CDR2 FQGTGA. The CDR3 loop reads CASSLSAGSSYEQYF. CDR3 coding DNA: TGTGCCAGCAGCTTATCTGCAGGGAGCTCCTACGAGCAGTACTTC.

The chain combines TRBV5-4 with TRBJ2-2; TRBD1 aligns across 9 bases. The CDR3 extends over 16 amino acids. Trimming took 3 bases from V and 4 from J; bases not matched to a gene: 7. Germline V gives CDR1 SGHNT, CDR2 YYREEE (reference sequence). DNA of the CDR3: TGTGCCAGCAGCTCCCGACAGGGGGTCTTCACCGGGGAGCTGTTTTTT. It yields the protein CASSSRQGVFTGELFF.

V gene TRBV14 combines with J gene TRBJ2-2; D may match TRBD1 or TRBD2 (5 bases each). Looked up from germline, CDR1 is SGHDN and CDR2 is FVKESK. Trimming took 2 bases from V and 4 from J, leaving 20 bases between them. This CDR3 contains 18 residues. The CDR3 DNA reads TGTGCCAGCAGCCAACTCCCAACGGGGCGAGTCGGCACCGGGGAGCTGTTTTTT. This encodes CASSQLPTGRVGTGELFF.

This clone turned up a few times. The chain carries TRBV19 and TRBJ2-3; possibly TRBD2 for D (5 bases). Trimming removed 0 bases at V and 0 bases at J, with 13 bases between. From germline, CDR1 is LNHDA and CDR2 SQIVND (reference sequence). The CDR3 sequence is 17 residues long. The CDR3 spells CASSIDLASTSTDTQYF. CDR3 sequence (DNA): TGTGCCAGTAGTATAGATCTAGCTAGCACCAGCACAGATACGCAGTATTTT.

A few counts support this clone. The V gene is TRBV11-3, the J gene TRBJ1-1, with D possibly matching TRBD1 (6 bases). The germline V gene encodes CDR1 SGHNT and CDR2 YENEEA. The CDR3 consists of 13 residues. V shed 6 bases and J shed 1 base, with 9 bases lying between them. DNA for the CDR3: TGTGCCAGCAGTCGACAGGAGAACACTGAAGCTTTCTTT. This codes for CASSRQENTEAFF.

The chain carries TRBV11-2 and TRBJ2-7; the D is unclear. Germline V CDR1 and CDR2: SGHAT, FQNNGV. Deletions cut 5 bases from V and 0 bases from J, with 11 bases between. The CDR3 is made up of 14 amino acids. In nucleotides, the CDR3 is TGTGCCAGCAGCACCACACTCAGCTCCTACGAGCAGTACTTC. It is translated as CASSTTLSSYEQYF.

The chain has TRBV6-4 and TRBJ2-3, with TRBD2 matching 9 bases. The germline gives CDR1 MRHNA, CDR2 SNTAGT. CDR3 length equals 15 residues. V was pared by 4 bases and J by 7 bases, with 9 bases of the junction left unmatched. For the CDR3, the DNA is TGTGCCAGCAGTGTTTTTAGCGGGAGCGGATATACGCAGTATTTT. This encodes CASSVFSGSGYTQYF.

This clone was counted between two and nine times. This chain uses TRBV30 with TRBJ1-5; D perhaps matches TRBD1 (5 bases). The V end was cut by 0 bases, the J end by 6 bases, with 15 bases between. This CDR3 spans 15 amino acids. Germline values: CDR1 GTSNPN, CDR2 SVGIG (reference sequence). The CDR3 nucleotides read TGTGCCTGGAGTGTGGGGCCGCATGAAGGTCAGCCCCAGCATTTT. Encoded protein: CAWSVGPHEGQPQHF.

The chain links TRBV28 to TRBJ2-3, with D tentatively TRBD2 (5 bases). The CDR3 sequence is 14 residues long. V was shortened by 3 bases and J by 0 bases, with 7 bases between the two germline ends. The germline V gene encodes CDR1 MDHEN and CDR2 SYDVKM. Written as DNA, the CDR3 is TGTGCCAGCAGTTTTCGGAGGAGCACAGATACGCAGTATTTT. This codes for CASSFRRSTDTQYF.

The rearrangement uses TRBV6-6 and TRBJ2-7; D gene unclear. This CDR3 is built from 11 residues. V lost 5 bases to trimming and J lost 4 bases, with 6 bases between them. Germline V gives CDR1 MNHNY, CDR2 SVGAGI (reference sequence). CDR3 in DNA: TGTGCCAGCAGTCCCCTATACGAGCAGTACTTC. Residues: CASSPLYEQYF.

This chain links TRBV9 with TRBJ1-5, with D unclear. Germline lookup yields CDR1 SGDLS and CDR2 YYNGEE. The V gene lost 0 bases and the J gene lost 7 bases, with 14 bases spanning the gap. The CDR3 extends over 15 amino acids. CDR3 coding DNA: TGTGCCAGCAGCGTAGGGCAAGGGATCAGCCAGCCCCAGCATTTT. Amino acid sequence: CASSVGQGISQPQHF.